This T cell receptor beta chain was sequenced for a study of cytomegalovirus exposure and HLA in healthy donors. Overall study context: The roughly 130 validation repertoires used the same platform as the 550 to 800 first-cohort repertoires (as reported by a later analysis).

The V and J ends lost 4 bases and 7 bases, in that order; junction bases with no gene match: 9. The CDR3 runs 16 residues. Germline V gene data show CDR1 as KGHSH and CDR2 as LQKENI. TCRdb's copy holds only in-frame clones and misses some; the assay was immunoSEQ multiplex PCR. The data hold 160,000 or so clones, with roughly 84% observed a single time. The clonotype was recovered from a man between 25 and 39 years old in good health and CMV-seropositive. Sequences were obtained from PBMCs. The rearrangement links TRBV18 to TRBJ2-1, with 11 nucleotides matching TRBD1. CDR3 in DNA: TGTGCCAGCTCACGAATGGCGGGACAGGGGGGGAATGAGCAGTTCTTC. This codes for CASSRMAGQGGNEQFF.